This T cell receptor beta chain was sequenced during a study of blood T cell repertoires in COVID-19 (dated by TCRdb to the early 2020s). Concerning the study at large: Collaborator samples came from the United States, Italy and Spain and covered acute and convalescent phases of COVID-19. Subjects who had been exposed to COVID-19, were actively infected with it, or had recovered from it provided the deeply sampled blood TCRbeta repertoires that made up the dataset. Where available, HLA class I and class II types were obtained from metadata supplied by the sample provider rather than from assay-based typing. The samples were drawn from two sources: the first 160 participants of the ongoing ImmuneRACE study, and over 950 subjects contributed by 6 global collaborators. The sample metadata nearly always contained a de-identified subject ID, COVID-19 status, age in years and sex. The material from the prospective study consisted of cDNA or gDNA derived from T cells, B-cell-depleted T cells, or PBMCs. The repertoires were released in a freely available public database meant as a resource for research on the immune response to SARS-CoV-2. General findings and caveats noted by the study authors: The amount of clinical and demographic metadata varied by source and participant and was provided uncurated.

The collaborating institutions used their own protocols to collect whole blood in K2EDTA tubes. For TCRbeta analysis, collaborators shipped samples as frozen whole blood, isolated PBMCs, or DNA extracted from either of those sample types. The table lists this clone with a count of one. The antigen it binds to is not known. The record has no base qualities; no much larger clone is one base away. Different DNA sequences within this sample yield the same CDR3. The germline V gene encodes CDR1 SGHRS and CDR2 YFSETQ. From the cysteine through the phenylalanine, the CDR3 covers 20 amino acids. This entry keeps only the CDR3 DNA: 60 bases, framed from base 1. V is trimmed back by 4 bases and J by 1 base, and the junction contains 19 bases that no gene match accounts for. The immunoSEQ Assay, a bias-controlled multiplex PCR, was used to amplify TCRbeta CDR3 regions from genomic DNA. The original methods were these. Within the assay, amplification of reference gene primers was used to estimate how many nucleated cells each sample contained. To quantify the absolute abundance of each unique TCRbeta CDR3 rearrangement, sequence reads were collapsed and filtered. For each sample, productive Simpson clonality was calculated as the square root of Simpson's diversity index across productive rearrangements. The clones in this table, taken by TCRdb from immuneACCESS, are in-frame only. Not every clone is retained; where verified, under half of the shortfall comes from an unresolved V gene, and the cause of the rest is unknown. That table gives V, J and clone size, and the DNA gave D and trimming. The sample table lists more than 45,000 clones, roughly 86% of them with a count of one. Together, the top ten hold around 7.4% of the sample.

This chain is built from TRBV5-1 and TRBJ1-1; a stretch of 10 junction bases matches TRBD1. The TCR comes from a human donor with active COVID-19. The donor label of this sample is uncertain. Sequencing was performed on peripheral blood. CDR3 reads: CASSPGTGVLGLGSNTEAFF. The sequence in DNA is TGCGCCAGCAGCCCCGGGACAGGGGTTTTGGGGTTGGGTTCGAACACTGAAGCTTTCTTT. Joined to the reference TRBV5-1 and TRBJ1-1 proteins, this CDR3 gives the full variable domain: KAGVTQTPRYLIKTRGQQVTLSCSPISGHRSVSWYQQTPGQGLQFLFEYFSETQRNKGNFPGRFSGRQFSNSRSEMNVSTLELGDSALYLCASSPGTGVLGLGSNTEAFFGQGTRLTVV.